What follows is one TCR beta chain and its context. Its antigen is still unknown. The entry originates in a study of CD8 T cells in Susac syndrome. Germline V gene sequence: CDR1 SGHNT, CDR2 YYREEE (reference sequence). After removal of 2 bases from V and 2 bases from J, the junction contained 6 bases not matched to a gene. The CDR3 runs to 16 residues. The study's findings and limits: It was acknowledged by the study that relatively few individuals were included in its TCR sequencing and HLA analysis.

TCR beta from blood CD8+ and CD4+ T cells was sequenced. Random-hexamer reverse transcription was applied to roughly 0.5 to 1 ug RNA. Amplification of the TCR beta CDR3 was carried out by immunoSEQ multiplex PCR, which spanned a total of 54 Vbeta and 13 Jbeta segments. TCRdb reanalysed the immunoSEQ multiplex PCR reads using MiXCR and keeps one entry per CDR3 protein. The table lists under 150,000 distinct CDR3 sequences, approximately 95% of them singletons. The specimen was CD8+ T cells from PBMCs. The TCR was taken from a human donor in good health. V and J are TRBV5-4 and TRBJ2-5; 10 bases line up with TRBD2. CDR3 region: CASSFTSTSGQETQYF. The CDR3 nucleotides read TGTGCCAGCAGCTTTACGTCGACTAGCGGGCAAGAGACCCAGTACTTC.